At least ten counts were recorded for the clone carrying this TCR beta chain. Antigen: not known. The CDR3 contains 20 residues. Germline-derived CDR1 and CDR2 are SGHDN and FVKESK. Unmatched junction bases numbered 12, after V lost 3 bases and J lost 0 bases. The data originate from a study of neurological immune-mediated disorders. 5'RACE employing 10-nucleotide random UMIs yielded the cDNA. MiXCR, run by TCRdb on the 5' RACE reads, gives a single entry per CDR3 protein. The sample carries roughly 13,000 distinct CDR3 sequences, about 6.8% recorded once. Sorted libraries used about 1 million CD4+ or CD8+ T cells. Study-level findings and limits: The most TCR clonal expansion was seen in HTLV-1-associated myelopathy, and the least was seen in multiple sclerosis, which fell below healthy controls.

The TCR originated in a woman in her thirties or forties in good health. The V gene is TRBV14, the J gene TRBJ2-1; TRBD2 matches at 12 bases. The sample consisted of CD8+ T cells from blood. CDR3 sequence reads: CASSQGPGLAGTSSYNEQFF. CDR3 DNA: TGTGCCAGCAGCCAGGGGCCGGGACTAGCGGGTACCAGCTCCTACAATGAGCAGTTCTTC.